This is a list of T cell receptor beta chains from one sample in a study of blood T cell repertoires in COVID-19. Clones were read by immunoSEQ multiplex PCR, and TCRdb kept only the in-frame ones, dropping some. The data contain some 250,000 clones, about 83% of them singletons. Sequenced material: peripheral blood. The receptors were gathered from a man aged 25-45 years who had recovered from COVID-19. CDR3s leave out the opening cysteine and the closing phenylalanine or tryptophan.

V gene	J gene	CDR3 protein
TRBV5-8	TRBJ2-3	ASGRLAENTQY
TRBV2	TRBJ1-6	ASNTLVDSPLH
TRBV7-9	TRBJ2-1	ASSSRDPWRNEQF
TRBV5-1	TRBJ2-7	ASSQEYEQY
TRBV3-1/TRBV3-2	TRBJ2-5	ASSQGWQGARVTQY
TRBV19	TRBJ2-7	ASSSTRSSYEQY
TRBV5-1	TRBJ2-5	ASRRQAEETQY
TRBV9	TRBJ2-2	ASSDIAGADTGELF
TRBV7-2	TRBJ1-5	ASSLVGGAQPQH
TRBV3-1/TRBV3-2	TRBJ2-1	ASSQDRFYNEQF
TRBV6-1	TRBJ2-2	ASSEGQTGELF
TRBV2	TRBJ2-1	ASSEKRGRSGNEQF
TRBV7-2	TRBJ2-1	ASSLDGNSYNEQF
TRBV6-5	TRBJ2-2	ASIGQGANTGELF
TRBV12-5	TRBJ2-2	ASVGLSGSGELF
TRBV12-3/TRBV12-4	TRBJ1-3	ASSQGSGNTIY
TRBV11-2	TRBJ1-1	ASSLGVLGVRMNTEAF
TRBV3-1/TRBV3-2	TRBJ2-5	ASSRLAGIGETQY